The clone carrying this TCR beta chain rates as medium-sized. These data are taken from a study of tumor and adjacent non-tumor tissue in lung cancer. Trimming shortened V by 0 bases and J by 2 bases, and 10 bases separated the two germline ends. Germline V gives CDR1 SGHNT, CDR2 YENEEA. The CDR3 has 15 residues. TCRbeta libraries were built with three rounds of nested PCR, modified from ARM-PCR. TCRdb re-analysed the multiplex PCR reads in MiXCR, keeping a single row per CDR3 protein. The profile shows about 200,000 distinct CDR3 sequences, about 71% of them singletons. The template was RNA from unsorted bulk tissue. Between August and November 2014, newly diagnosed, chemotherapy-naive lung cancer patients underwent thoracic surgery in China.

This TCR came from a man in his sixties with non-small cell lung cancer. This chain uses TRBV11-3 with TRBJ1-1; tentatively, D is TRBD1 (5 bases). Input material: lung tumor tissue. The CDR3 region has the DNA TGTGCCAGCAGCTTAGACTCCGGGGGAAACACTGAAGCTTTCTTT. Protein product: CASSLDSGGNTEAFF.